The 28 T cell receptor beta chains below were found in one sample sequenced in a study of blood T cell repertoires in COVID-19. The assay was immunoSEQ multiplex PCR, and TCRdb's table has in-frame clones only and misses some. Counted here are some 170,000 clones, 85% to 95% occurring once; the ten biggest clones make up roughly 2%. Sequencing was carried out using peripheral blood. These receptors all come from a woman aged 60-75 years with COVID-19, enrolled during active disease.

The chain combines TRBV30 with TRBJ1-3; D is perhaps TRBD1 (5 bases). Germline lookup yields CDR1 GTSNPN and CDR2 SVGIG (reference sequence). The CDR3 consists of 14 residues. V was cut by 3 bases and J by 0 bases, with 9 bases left in between. CDR3 sequence: CAWRLDNSGNTIYF. The CDR3 DNA is TGTGCCTGGAGATTGGACAACTCTGGAAACACCATATATTTT.

J is TRBJ1-4 and V is TRBV7-2; 7 bases line up with TRBD1. V shed 5 bases and J 8 bases; nucleotides not matched to a gene: 11. Germline V lookup: CDR1 SGHTA, CDR2 FQGNSA. The CDR3 consists of 15 residues. The CDR3 bases are TGTGCCAGCAGCCCCAGACAGGGCGGAGTAGAAAAACTGTTTTTT. Protein: CASSPRQGGVEKLFF.

Here the CDR3 reads CASSRTSGLTGELFF. The CDR3 DNA sequence: TGTGCCAGCAGCCGGACTAGCGGTTTGACCGGGGAGCTGTTTTTT. The chain recombines TRBV2 with TRBJ2-2, with 10 bases identical to TRBD2. Germline values: CDR1 SNHLY, CDR2 FYNNEI. J was trimmed by 5 bases and V by 6 bases; bases with no gene match: 6. This CDR3 has 15 amino acids.

V is TRBV5-4 and J is TRBJ2-1; possible D gene TRBD2, 6 bases. This CDR3 region has 15 residues. Looked up from germline, CDR1 is SGHNT and CDR2 is YYREEE (reference sequence). V shed 4 bases and J shed 7 bases, with 18 bases lying between them. CDR3 in amino acids: CASSRRRVESNEQFF. CDR3 coding DNA: TGTGCCAGCAGCCGGAGGAGGGTTGAGTCGAATGAGCAGTTCTTC. The full variable domain, in which reference TRBV5-4 and TRBJ2-1 provide the parts outside the CDR3, is ETGVTQSPTHLIKTRGQQVTLRCSSQSGHNTVSWYQQALGQGPQFIFQYYREEENGRGNFPPRFSGLQFPNYSSELNVNALELDDSALYLCASSRRRVESNEQFFGPGTRLTVL.

The chain is built from TRBV5-1 and TRBJ1-1; D is ambiguous. Germline loops: CDR1 SGHRS, CDR2 YFSETQ. With 0 bases removed from V and 0 bases from J, the gap between germline ends came to 15 bases. The CDR3 loop spans 17 amino acids. The CDR3 reads CASSLARLYGLNTEAFF. Written as DNA, the CDR3 is TGCGCCAGCAGCTTGGCCAGGTTATACGGCCTGAACACTGAAGCTTTCTTT.

The rearrangement uses TRBV5-1 and TRBJ2-1; a possible D gene is TRBD2 (6 bases). The CDR3 has 13 residues. The V gene's germline CDR1 is SGHRS and CDR2 YFSETQ. The V end lost 4 bases, the J end lost 3 bases, and 8 bases lay between the germline ends. The CDR3 nucleotides read TGCGCCAGCAGCAAGGGACTCTACAATGAGCAGTTCTTC. Translated: CASSKGLYNEQFF. Using reference TRBV5-1 and TRBJ2-1 for the parts outside the CDR3, the full variable domain is KAGVTQTPRYLIKTRGQQVTLSCSPISGHRSVSWYQQTPGQGLQFLFEYFSETQRNKGNFPGRFSGRQFSNSRSEMNVSTLELGDSALYLCASSKGLYNEQFFGPGTRLTVL.

This chain uses TRBV16 with TRBJ1-5; 9 nucleotides match TRBD1. Trimming removed 0 bases from V and 6 bases from J; junction bases left unmatched: 3. Germline V gene sequence: CDR1 KGHSY, CDR2 FQNENV. This CDR3 region has 15 residues. Written as DNA, the CDR3 is TGTGCCAGCAGCCAATCCGGGACAGGGATTCAGCCCCAGCATTTT. Its protein is CASSQSGTGIQPQHF.

This clone has just one count. The chain recombines TRBV5-1 with TRBJ1-2, with D possibly TRBD1 on 6 matching bases. V lost 0 bases, J lost 4 bases, and 10 bases lay in between. The germline V gene encodes CDR1 SGHRS and CDR2 YFSETQ. The CDR3 is made up of 14 amino acids. The CDR3 DNA follows: TGCGCCAGCAGCTTGGTAGTACAGGGCTATGGCTACACCTTC. This codes for CASSLVVQGYGYTF.

The rearrangement uses TRBV18 and TRBJ1-2; D gene ambiguous. The CDR3 is 12 residues long. V was cut by 3 bases and J by 8 bases, with 10 bases left in between. Germline-derived CDR1 and CDR2 are KGHSH and LQKENI. CDR3 sequence (DNA): TGTGCCAGCTCACCGTATCGGGAGGGCTACACCTTC. The encoded protein is CASSPYREGYTF.

The V and J genes are TRBV18 and TRBJ2-3, with D perhaps matching TRBD1 (6 bases). This CDR3 contains 14 residues. Germline V gene sequence: CDR1 KGHSH, CDR2 LQKENI. The V gene lost 5 bases and the J gene lost 4 bases, with 13 bases spanning the gap. The CDR3 nucleotides read TGTGCCAGCTCAAGCAATGGGGGCCCAGATACGCAGTATTTT. Translating it yields CASSSNGGPDTQYF.

V is TRBV5-1 and J is TRBJ1-6; TRBD1 aligns across 7 bases. The CDR3 totals 15 residues. With V trimmed by 6 bases and J by 7 bases, 10 bases remained unmatched. CDR1 and CDR2 (germline): SGHRS, YFSETQ. This CDR3 is CASTRDSQGNSPLHF. In DNA form, the CDR3 reads TGCGCCAGCACCAGGGACAGTCAGGGGAATTCACCCCTCCACTTT.

The chain couples TRBV7-3 to TRBJ2-1; 9 bases match TRBD2. The junction had 7 bases not matched to a gene; V was cut back by 6 bases and J by 4 bases. Germline CDR1 and CDR2: SGHTA and FQGTGA. The length of the CDR3 is 15 residues. The CDR3 sequence is CASSLSGGPYNEQFF. CDR3 nucleotide sequence: TGTGCCAGCAGTCTCAGCGGGGGGCCTTACAATGAGCAGTTCTTC.

This chain joins TRBV4-3 and TRBJ1-2, with D perhaps matching TRBD1 (5 bases). The CDR3 spans 15 residues. With 3 bases removed from V and 6 bases from J, the gap between germline ends came to 17 bases. Germline assignment: CDR1 LGHNA and CDR2 YSLEER. CDR3 region: CASSHAAGGENGYTF. The CDR3 coding sequence is TGCGCCAGCAGCCATGCCGCCGGGGGGGAGAATGGCTACACCTTC.

The chain has TRBV7-2 and TRBJ1-2; TRBD1 might be the D (6 bases). V lost 2 bases, J lost 4 bases, and 17 bases lay in between. Germline assignment: CDR1 SGHTA and CDR2 FQGNSA. This CDR3 has 16 residues. CDR3 nucleotides: TGTGCCAGCAGCTTAATTGCCACCGCGACAGGCTATGGCTACACCTTC. It encodes CASSLIATATGYGYTF.

The rearrangement links TRBV6-2 or TRBV6-3 to TRBJ2-7; TRBD2 matches at 12 bases. J gave up 4 bases and V 4 bases, and 8 bases lay outside the gene matches. There are 16 residues in the CDR3. CDR1 is MNHEY and CDR2 is SVGEGT in the germline V gene. The CDR3 loop is CASSSPTSGGPYEQYF. In nucleotides, the CDR3 is TGTGCCAGCAGTTCACCGACTAGCGGGGGCCCTTACGAGCAGTACTTC.

The V call is TRBV6-5, the J call TRBJ2-5, with 8 bases that match TRBD2. Unmatched junction bases numbered 7, after V lost 5 bases and J lost 2 bases. CDR1 and CDR2 (germline): MNHEY, SVGAGI. The CDR3 has 15 amino acids. The CDR3 protein is CASSRGSGVQETQYF. The DNA of the CDR3 is TGTGCCAGCAGTCGGGGTAGCGGGGTGCAAGAGACCCAGTACTTC.

V usage is TRBV5-1 and J usage is TRBJ1-3, with no clear D. The CDR3 is 15 amino acids. Trimming shortened V by 4 bases and J by 0 bases, and 11 bases separated the two germline ends. In germline, CDR1 is SGHRS, CDR2 YFSETQ. The CDR3 protein is CASSLTGSSGNTIYF. The CDR3, as DNA: TGCGCCAGCAGCCTCACCGGGAGCTCTGGAAACACCATATATTTT.

As DNA, the CDR3 is TGTGCCAGCAGCTCCCCCGGAGGTGGACAGACCAATGAAAAACTGTTTTTT. Translated: CASSSPGGGQTNEKLFF. This chain connects TRBV7-9 to TRBJ1-4; weak D call: TRBD1 (6 bases). CDR1 SEHNR and CDR2 FQNEAQ come from the germline V gene (reference sequence). The V gene lost 4 bases and the J gene lost 5 bases, with 20 bases spanning the gap. The CDR3 is 17 amino acids.

The chain employs TRBV5-6 and TRBJ1-5; the D gene is possibly TRBD1 (6 bases). V shed 0 bases and J shed 1 base, with 8 bases lying between them. CDR1 and CDR2 (germline): SGHDT, YYEEEE. This CDR3 has 15 residues. The CDR3 DNA follows: TGTGCCAGCAGCTTGGCGGGGGGCAGCAATCAGCCCCAGCATTTT. Amino acids: CASSLAGGSNQPQHF.

This clone was recorded only once. The CDR3 sequence: CARRGQGANGYTF. The CDR3 region has the DNA TGTGCCAGGAGGGGACAGGGGGCAAATGGCTACACCTTC. The chain employs TRBV2 and TRBJ1-2; 12 bases map to TRBD1. V lost 9 bases to trimming and J lost 6 bases; unmatched junction nucleotides: 5. CDR3 length: 13 amino acids. Germline V gene data show CDR1 as SNHLY and CDR2 as FYNNEI. Together with reference TRBV2 and TRBJ1-2, the CDR3 gives the full variable domain: EPEVTQTPSHQVTQMGQEVILRCVPISNHLYFYWYRQILGQKVEFLVSFYNNEISEKSEIFDDQFSVERPDGSNFTLKIRSTKLEDSAMYFCARRGQGANGYTFGSGTRLTVV.

This clone was observed once. The chain carries TRBV30 and TRBJ1-3, with D hard to call. Germline V gene sequence: CDR1 GTSNPN, CDR2 SVGIG (reference sequence). V was trimmed by 3 bases and J by 4 bases, leaving 13 bases between them. This CDR3 is built from 14 residues. The CDR3 DNA reads TGTGCCTGGAGAGGGAGGGCTACGGGAAACACCATATATTTT. Translating it yields CAWRGRATGNTIYF.

The chain uses TRBV19 and TRBJ1-6; D is possibly TRBD1 (6 bases). Germline V gives CDR1 LNHDA, CDR2 SQIVND (reference sequence). The CDR3 spans 18 residues. The V gene lost 3 bases and the J gene lost 4 bases, with 19 bases spanning the gap. The CDR3 coding sequence is TGTGCCAGTAGTATTGGCAGGGGAGTGCGGAAATATAATTCACCCCTCCACTTT. This encodes CASSIGRGVRKYNSPLHF.

CDR3 loop: CASSLRGGIDEQYF. The CDR3 region has the DNA TGTGCCAGCAGCTTGAGAGGGGGTATCGACGAGCAGTACTTC. This chain uses TRBV7-3 with TRBJ2-7, with D perhaps TRBD1 (6 bases). The CDR3 sequence is 14 residues long. Trimming removed 3 bases at V and 5 bases at J, with 14 bases between. Germline V CDR1 and CDR2: SGHTA, FQGTGA.

A single count supports this clone. The genes are TRBV4-3 and TRBJ1-2, with 9 bases aligning to TRBD1. The CDR3 runs to 16 residues. Germline CDR1 LGHNA, CDR2 YSLEER. V dropped 4 bases and J dropped 4; count of bases not matched to a gene: 10. CDR3 protein: CASSRVSDRGFYGYTF. DNA for the CDR3: TGCGCCAGCAGCCGAGTTTCCGACAGGGGGTTCTATGGCTACACCTTC.

This clone is a singleton in its sample. V and J are TRBV19 and TRBJ1-2, with D hard to call. The germline V and J ends were trimmed by 0 bases and 4 bases, with 12 bases remaining between them. Germline V gene lookup returns CDR1 LNHDA and CDR2 SQIVND (reference sequence). The CDR3 is made up of 15 amino acids. CDR3 loop: CASSIESGLSYGYTF. The CDR3 nucleotides read TGTGCCAGTAGTATAGAGTCTGGGCTTAGCTATGGCTACACCTTC.

The J gene is TRBJ1-1, the V gene TRBV2, with D perhaps matching TRBD1 (6 bases). The CDR3 spans 17 residues. Germline V gene sequence: CDR1 SNHLY, CDR2 FYNNEI. Trimming took off 8 bases at V and 3 bases at J, with 25 bases between the two ends. The CDR3 DNA sequence: TGTGCCAGCGCCAGTTGGATACTGGGGGCCTCCCACACTGAAGCTTTCTTT. It encodes CASASWILGASHTEAFF.

The chain employs TRBV10-3 and TRBJ1-5, with unresolved D. This CDR3 is built from 13 residues. Trimming stripped 5 bases from V and 1 base from J, with 6 bases between. Germline V CDR1 and CDR2: ENHRY, SYGVKD. The CDR3 loop is CAISTESNQPQHF. As DNA, the CDR3 is TGTGCCATCAGTACAGAGAGCAATCAGCCCCAGCATTTT.

V is TRBV6-2 or TRBV6-3 and J is TRBJ1-1; D unresolved. Deletions cut 2 bases from V and 2 bases from J, with 15 bases between. There are 16 residues in the CDR3. CDR1 MNHEY and CDR2 SVGEGT come from the germline V gene. CDR3 residues: CASSYRPGGINTEAFF. In nucleotides, the CDR3 is TGTGCCAGCAGTTACCGTCCGGGAGGGATTAACACTGAAGCTTTCTTT.